These 2 T cell receptor beta chains were sequenced from one sample in a study of shared clonotypes between healthy human individuals. The naive CD8 population came from CD45RO-negative cells selected for CCR7, without terminally differentiated effector memory CD45RA+ cells. TCRdb keeps only in-frame clones here, not all; method: immunoSEQ multiplex PCR. Here the sample spans just over 2,000,000 clones, 85% to 95% being singletons. Sequenced material: naive CD8+ T cells sorted from blood. The receptors originated from a man between 18 and 35 years old in good health.

In the case of this clone: Other DNA sequences of this sample code for an identical CDR3. The chain joins TRBV5-1 to TRBJ2-2; D call uncertain. The CDR3 extends over 12 amino acids. The germline V and J ends were trimmed by 0 bases and 5 bases, with 2 bases remaining between them. CDR1 is SGHRS, CDR2 YFSETQ, per germline. CDR3 loop: CASSLDTGELFF. The CDR3 region has the DNA TGCGCCAGCAGCTTGGATACCGGGGAGCTGTTTTTT.

The chain carries TRBV28 and TRBJ2-2; possible D gene TRBD1, 6 bases. Trimming stripped 7 bases from V and 3 bases from J, with 18 bases between. Germline CDR1 reads MDHEN; CDR2 reads SYDVKM. CDR3 length equals 16 residues. The CDR3 nucleotides read TGTGCCAGCACTACCTCGTGGGGGCGCGACACCGGGGAGCTGTTTTTT. Protein: CASTTSWGRDTGELFF.